The 10 T cell receptor beta chains given below trace back to one sample, sequenced in a study of cytomegalovirus exposure and HLA in healthy donors. 60 Vbeta and 13 Jbeta primers were used in PCR. Produced via immunoSEQ multiplex PCR; TCRdb's table is partial and in-frame only. The sample lists some 74,000 clones; about three quarters were seen once. The specimen was PBMCs. The receptors were sampled from a male donor in good health and CMV-seronegative.

Here the CDR3 DNA reads TGTGCCAGCAGCGGCGAGACCCAGTACTTC. This gives the protein CASSGETQYF. The gene calls are TRBV7-9 and TRBJ2-5; the D is unclear. The CDR3 has 10 amino acids. Trimming stripped 5 bases from V and 5 bases from J, with 3 bases between. Germline CDR1 SEHNR, CDR2 FQNEAQ (reference sequence).

There are a few counts of this clone. The genes are TRBV18 and TRBJ1-1; D possibly corresponds to TRBD1 (5 bases). V lost 3 bases and J 2 bases, leaving 10 bases between the germline ends. Germline V gene data show CDR1 as KGHSH and CDR2 as LQKENI. The CDR3 consists of 14 residues. The CDR3, as DNA: TGTGCCAGCTCACCGGCAGGGCTAAACACTGAAGCTTTCTTT. Residues: CASSPAGLNTEAFF.

This clone was counted a single time. The chain is built from TRBV9 and TRBJ1-1; D perhaps matches TRBD1 (6 bases). Germline loops: CDR1 SGDLS, CDR2 YYNGEE. This CDR3 is 13 amino acids long. Between the trimmed V and J ends, which lost 4 bases and 1 base, there was a span of 8 bases. Written as DNA, the CDR3 is TGTGCCAGCAGCTCACAGGGGAACACTGAAGCTTTCTTT. Its protein is CASSSQGNTEAFF.

The rearrangement uses TRBV5-6 and TRBJ1-1, with D possibly TRBD1 on 6 matching bases. Per germline, CDR1 SGHDT and CDR2 YYEEEE. CDR3 size: 12 residues. V was pared by 5 bases and J by 6 bases, with 11 bases between. The CDR3 sequence is CASRHTGSEAFF. CDR3 DNA: TGTGCCAGCAGGCATACAGGGTCTGAAGCTTTCTTT.

This clone has just a few counts. V gene TRBV19 combines with J gene TRBJ1-4; weak D call: TRBD1 (6 bases). The V and J ends lost 5 bases and 0 bases respectively, with 16 bases between them. The CDR3 consists of 17 residues. Germline-derived CDR1 and CDR2 are LNHDA and SQIVND (reference sequence). CDR3 sequence: CASSRQAPWATNEKLFF. The CDR3, as DNA: TGTGCCAGTAGTCGACAGGCACCATGGGCAACTAATGAAAAACTGTTTTTT.

V usage is TRBV6-1 and J usage is TRBJ1-2; 8 positions match TRBD1. The V segment lost 2 bases and the J segment 5 bases; nucleotides outside the gene matches: 1. The CDR3 has 13 amino acids. Germline CDR1 is MNHNS and CDR2 is SASEGT. CDR3 sequence reads: CASSEQGAYGYTF. DNA for the CDR3: TGTGCCAGCAGTGAACAGGGGGCGTATGGCTACACCTTC.

The chain uses TRBV10-1 and TRBJ2-1; possible D gene TRBD2, 5 bases. The ends were cut back, 3 bases at V and 10 bases at J, with 19 bases in the middle. Germline lookup yields CDR1 WNHNN and CDR2 SYGVQD (reference sequence). The CDR3 has 15 amino acids. This CDR3 is CASSESYGGSAEQFF. CDR3 nucleotides: TGCGCCAGCAGTGAAAGCTATGGTGGTAGCGCGGAGCAGTTCTTC.

This clone has only a few counts. The chain carries TRBV7-9 and TRBJ2-7, with D perhaps matching TRBD2 (5 bases). Trimming pared 3 bases from V and 3 bases from J, leaving 9 bases between. CDR3 length: 13 amino acids. Germline V gene data show CDR1 as SEHNR and CDR2 as FQNEAQ (reference sequence). The DNA for the CDR3 is TGTGCCAGCAGCTTCCACGGGGACTACGAGCAGTACTTC. Amino acid sequence: CASSFHGDYEQYF. The full variable domain, its missing parts supplied by reference TRBV7-9 and TRBJ2-7, is DTGVSQNPRHKITKRGQNVTFRCDPISEHNRLYWYRQTLGQGPEFLTYFQNEAQLEKSRLLSDRFSAERPKGSFSTLEIQRTEQGDSAMYLCASSFHGDYEQYFGPGTRLTVT.

V is TRBV10-3 and J is TRBJ1-2, with 7 nucleotides matching TRBD1. Germline lookup yields CDR1 ENHRY and CDR2 SYGVKD. This CDR3 spans 13 amino acids. J lost 7 bases, V lost 8 bases, and 10 bases had no gene match. Here the CDR3 reads CAIRSEGAGGYTF. For the CDR3, the DNA is TGTGCCATCCGGAGCGAGGGGGCTGGTGGCTACACCTTC.

The chain recombines TRBV7-9 with TRBJ2-2, with 8 bases matching TRBD2. The CDR3 spans 15 residues. The ends lost 5 bases at V and 6 bases at J; junction bases unmatched: 8. In germline, CDR1 is SEHNR, CDR2 FQNEAQ (reference sequence). The CDR3 DNA is TGTGCCAGCAGCGCCTCGGGCGGGGGGCCCGGGGAGCTGTTTTTT. Protein: CASSASGGGPGELFF.